These T cell receptor beta chains were read from a single sample in a study of blood T cell repertoires in COVID-19. Data came from immunoSEQ multiplex PCR; TCRdb stores just in-frame clones and leaves some out. Among about 160,000 clones listed, approximately 87% were seen once. What was sequenced was peripheral blood. The source is a woman in her 70s with acute or convalescent COVID-19. Each CDR3 is given with its conserved first and last residue. D genes are given only for firm matches. Clone size is stated in some rows and not others, as once, few, many or a class when expanded.

abundance | d_gene | j_gene | v_gene | len | CDR3aa | CDR3nt
few | TRBD1 | TRBJ1-6 | TRBV7-8 | 15 | CASSRDSFWNSPLHF | TGTGCCAGCAGCCGGGACAGTTTTTGGAATTCACCCCTCCACTTT
. | . | TRBJ1-2 | TRBV13 | 16 | CASTEATGEYYYGYTF | TGTGCCAGCACCGAAGCAACGGGAGAATACTACTATGGCTACACCTTC
. | . | TRBJ1-2 | TRBV7-2 | 14 | CASSSPGGCWGYTF | TGTGCCAGCAGCAGTCCTGGGGGGTGCTGGGGCTACACCTTC
. | . | TRBJ2-3 | TRBV6-2/TRBV6-3 | 14 | CASSLAVRADTQYF | TGTGCCAGCAGTTTAGCGGTGCGGGCAGATACGCAGTATTTT
. | . | TRBJ1-1 | TRBV5-6 | 14 | CASSWAGMNTEAFF | TGTGCCAGCAGCTGGGCAGGGATGAACACTGAAGCTTTCTTT
. | . | TRBJ1-1 | TRBV11-2 | 18 | CASSLVRSGGTMNTEAFF | TGTGCCAGCAGCTTGGTTAGATCTGGGGGCACTATGAACACTGAAGCTTTCTTT
. | . | TRBJ2-7 | TRBV23-1 | 17 | CASSHPWGTGRSYEQYF | TGCGCCAGCAGTCACCCCTGGGGAACAGGGCGGTCCTACGAGCAGTACTTC
. | . | TRBJ2-1 | TRBV7-2 | 13 | CASSPQIIYEQFF | TGTGCCAGCAGCCCACAGATCATTTACGAGCAGTTCTTC
few | TRBD1 | TRBJ1-1 | TRBV11-3 | 13 | CASSRGTGTEAFF | TGTGCCAGCAGCCGTGGGACAGGCACTGAAGCTTTCTTT
once | . | TRBJ1-5 | TRBV6-6 | 15 | CASRDQGISNQPQHF | TGTGCCAGCAGAGACCAGGGTATTAGCAATCAGCCCCAGCATTTT
. | . | TRBJ1-1 | TRBV7-6 | 14 | CASSPRDIGTEAFF | TGTGCCAGCAGCCCCCGCGACATTGGGACTGAAGCTTTCTTT
few | . | TRBJ1-5 | TRBV2 | 16 | CASSERPGLSNQPQHF | TGTGCCAGCAGTGAAAGGCCAGGCCTTAGCAATCAGCCCCAGCATTTT
. | TRBD2 | TRBJ2-3 | TRBV19 | 15 | CASSPLGGSTDTQYF | TGTGCCAGTAGTCCGCTGGGGGGGAGCACAGATACGCAGTATTTT
. | . | TRBJ1-4 | TRBV28 | 18 | CASNGLGFRGGGAEKLFF | TGTGCCAGCAACGGTCTCGGATTCCGTGGCGGCGGCGCTGAAAAACTGTTTTTT
. | TRBD2 | TRBJ2-1 | TRBV7-2 | 15 | CASSLGSSGGGEQFF | TGTGCCAGCAGCTTAGGGTCTAGCGGGGGGGGTGAGCAGTTCTTC
. | . | TRBJ1-1 | TRBV6-5 | 13 | CASMVKGSTEAFF | TGTGCCAGCATGGTCAAAGGGAGCACTGAAGCTTTCTTT
. | . | TRBJ2-2 | TRBV27 | 13 | CASSLRATGELFF | TGTGCCAGCAGTTTGAGGGCCACCGGGGAGCTGTTTTTT
. | . | TRBJ1-2 | TRBV29-1 | 12 | CSVEDRGGGYTF | TGCAGCGTTGAAGATCGGGGGGGTGGCTACACCTTC
. | TRBD1 | TRBJ2-7 | TRBV28 | 16 | CASSSTYQGARYEQYF | TGTGCCAGCAGTTCAACTTATCAGGGGGCGAGATACGAGCAGTACTTC